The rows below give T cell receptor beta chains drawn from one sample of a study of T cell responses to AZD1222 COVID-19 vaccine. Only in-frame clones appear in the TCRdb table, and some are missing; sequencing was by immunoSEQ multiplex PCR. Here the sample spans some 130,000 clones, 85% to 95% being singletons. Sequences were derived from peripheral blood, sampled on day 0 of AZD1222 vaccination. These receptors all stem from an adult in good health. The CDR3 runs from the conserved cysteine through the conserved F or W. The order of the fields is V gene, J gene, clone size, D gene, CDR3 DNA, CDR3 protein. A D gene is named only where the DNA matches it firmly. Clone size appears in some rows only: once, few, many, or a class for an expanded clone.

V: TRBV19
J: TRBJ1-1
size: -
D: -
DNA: TGTGCCAGTAGTACCTCAGGGGCGGTCGGGGAAGCTTTCTTT
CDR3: CASSTSGAVGEAFF

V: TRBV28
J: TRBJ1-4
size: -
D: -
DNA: TGTGCCAGCAACCAACAGGGATGGGATGAAAAACTGTTTTTT
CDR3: CASNQQGWDEKLFF

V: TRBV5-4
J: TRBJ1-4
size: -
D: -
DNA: TGTGCCAGCAGCAAGGGGGGCAGTGCAACTAATGAAAAACTGTTTTTT
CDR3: CASSKGGSATNEKLFF

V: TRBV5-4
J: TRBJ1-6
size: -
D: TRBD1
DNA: TGTGCCAGCAGACAAACCTTCAGGGGGGCCAATTCACCCCTCCACTTT
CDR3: CASRQTFRGANSPLHF

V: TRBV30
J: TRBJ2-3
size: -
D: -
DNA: TGTGCTAGTGGGACAACCAACACAGATACGCAGTATTTT
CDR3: CASGTTNTDTQYF

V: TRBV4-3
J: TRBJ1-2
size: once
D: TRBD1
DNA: TGCGCCAGCAGCCAAGATCGTGCAGGGGGCTATGGCTACACCTTC
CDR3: CASSQDRAGGYGYTF

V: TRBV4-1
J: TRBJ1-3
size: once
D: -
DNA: TGCGCCAGCAGCCAAGATCAAGGATTAGGGCCTGGAAACACCATATATTTT
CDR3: CASSQDQGLGPGNTIYF

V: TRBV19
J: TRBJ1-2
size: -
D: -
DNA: TGTGCCAGTAGTATAGACAGGACGGGAGCTAACTATGGCTACACCTTC
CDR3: CASSIDRTGANYGYTF

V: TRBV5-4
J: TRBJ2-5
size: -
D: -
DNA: TGTGCCAGCAGCTTGAGACCTCGAGAGACCCAGTACTTC
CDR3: CASSLRPRETQYF

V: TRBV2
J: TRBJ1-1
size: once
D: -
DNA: TGTGCCAGCAAGTATCGAGGGCTGGTCGAAGCTTTCTTT
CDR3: CASKYRGLVEAFF

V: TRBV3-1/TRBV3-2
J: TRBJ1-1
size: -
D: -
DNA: TGTGCCAGCAGCCAAGATATGGCGGACACTGAAGCTTTCTTT
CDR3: CASSQDMADTEAFF

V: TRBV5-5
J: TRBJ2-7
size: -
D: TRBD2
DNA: TGTGCCAGCAGCGGTAGCGGGAGTCTTTTATTTTACTTC
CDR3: CASSGSGSLLFYF

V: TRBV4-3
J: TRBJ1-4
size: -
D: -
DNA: TGCGCCAGCAGCCAAGACAGCCTCAATGAAAAACTGTTTTTT
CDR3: CASSQDSLNEKLFF

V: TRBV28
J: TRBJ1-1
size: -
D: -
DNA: TGTGCCAGCAGTTTCTTCCAGGGTGGCACTGAAGCTTTCTTT
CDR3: CASSFFQGGTEAFF

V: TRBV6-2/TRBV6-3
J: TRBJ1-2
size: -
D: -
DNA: TGTGCCAGCAGTGGCGGTGGGGAGAGCGGCTACACCTTC
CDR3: CASSGGGESGYTF

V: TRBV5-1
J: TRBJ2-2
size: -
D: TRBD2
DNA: TGCGCCAGCAGCCCGGGGGGTCTAGTTTTGAACACCGGGGAGCTGTTTTTT
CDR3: CASSPGGLVLNTGELFF

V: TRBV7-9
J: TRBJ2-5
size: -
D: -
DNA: TGTGCCAGCAGCTTAAGCAGGGTATCTCTCCGAGAGACCCAGTACTTC
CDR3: CASSLSRVSLRETQYF

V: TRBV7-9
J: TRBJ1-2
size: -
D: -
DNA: TGTGCCAGCAGCTTAGCGGACAGACTCAACTATGGCTACACCTTC
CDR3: CASSLADRLNYGYTF

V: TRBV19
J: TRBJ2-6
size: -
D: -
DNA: TGTGCCAGTAGTCAGGGTGCCGGGGCCAACGTCCTGACTTTC
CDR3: CASSQGAGANVLTF

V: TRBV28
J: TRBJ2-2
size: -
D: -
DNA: TGTGCCAGCAGTAAAGGTGGTACCGGGGAGCTGTTTTTT
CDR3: CASSKGGTGELFF

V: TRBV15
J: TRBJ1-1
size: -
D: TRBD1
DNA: TGTGCCACCAGCAGAGACGCACAGGGGATAACTGAAGCTTTCTTT
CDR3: CATSRDAQGITEAFF

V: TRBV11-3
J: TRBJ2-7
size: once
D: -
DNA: TGTGCCAGCAGCCCGGAACGAGGGTCCTACGAGCAGTACTTC
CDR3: CASSPERGSYEQYF

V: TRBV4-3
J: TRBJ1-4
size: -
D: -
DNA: TGCGCCAGCAGCCAAGATCCCAGGGTGACTAATGAAAAACTGTTTTTT
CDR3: CASSQDPRVTNEKLFF

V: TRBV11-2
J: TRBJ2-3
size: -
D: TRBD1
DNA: TGTGCCAGCAGCTTTAGGCGACAGGGGGAAGCCGATACGCAGTATTTT
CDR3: CASSFRRQGEADTQYF

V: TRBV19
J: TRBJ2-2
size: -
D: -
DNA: TGTGCCAGTAGTTGGACAGCGGGCGGGGAGCTGTTTTTT
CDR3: CASSWTAGGELFF

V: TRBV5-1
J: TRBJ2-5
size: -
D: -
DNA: TGCGCCAGCAGCTTGGAAATTGTACAGCAAGAGACCCAGTACTTC
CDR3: CASSLEIVQQETQYF

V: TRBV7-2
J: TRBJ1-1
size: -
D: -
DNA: TGTGCCAGCAGCTTAGCGCTAAGGAACACTGAAGCTTTCTTT
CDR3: CASSLALRNTEAFF

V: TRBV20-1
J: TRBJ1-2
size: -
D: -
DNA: TGCAGTGTCGGCATGGGCTATGGCTACACCTTC
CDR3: CSVGMGYGYTF

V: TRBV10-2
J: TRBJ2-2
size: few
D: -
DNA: TGCGCCAGCAGTCCACAGGGAGGTCACACCGGGGAGCTGTTTTTT
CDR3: CASSPQGGHTGELFF

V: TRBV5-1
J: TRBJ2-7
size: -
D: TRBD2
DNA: TGCGCCAGCAGCTCCGGGACTAGGGAGCAGTACTTC
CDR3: CASSSGTREQYF

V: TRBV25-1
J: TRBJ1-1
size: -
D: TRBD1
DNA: TGTGCCAGCCGAGGACAGGGGCTCATGAACACTGAAGCTTTCTTT
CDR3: CASRGQGLMNTEAFF

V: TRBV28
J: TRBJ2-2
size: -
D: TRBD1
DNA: TGTGCCAGCAGCCCCCTCGGACAGGGGGTCGGGGAGCTGTTTTTT
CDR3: CASSPLGQGVGELFF

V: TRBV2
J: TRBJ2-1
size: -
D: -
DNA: TGTGCCAGCAGTGCGGCTGGAGGGACCTACAATGAGCAGTTCTTC
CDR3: CASSAAGGTYNEQFF

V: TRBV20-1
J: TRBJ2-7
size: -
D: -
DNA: TGCAGTGCTAGGAATTACGAGCAGTACTTC
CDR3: CSARNYEQYF

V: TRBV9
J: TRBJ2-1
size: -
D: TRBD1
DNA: TGTGCCAGCAGCGCACAGGGGGTAGATGAGCAGTTCTTC
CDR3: CASSAQGVDEQFF

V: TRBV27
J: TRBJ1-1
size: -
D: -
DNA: TGTGCCAGCAGTTTAACAGGTATGAACACTGAAGCTTTCTTT
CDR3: CASSLTGMNTEAFF

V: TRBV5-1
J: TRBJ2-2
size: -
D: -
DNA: TGCGCCAGCAGCTTGGATACTAGCCCGAACACCGGGGAGCTGTTTTTT
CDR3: CASSLDTSPNTGELFF

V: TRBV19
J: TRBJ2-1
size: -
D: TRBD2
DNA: TGTGCCAGTAGGACTGAGGGACTAGCGGGACGGGAGCAGTTCTTC
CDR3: CASRTEGLAGREQFF

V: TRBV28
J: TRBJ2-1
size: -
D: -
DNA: TGTGCCAGCAGTTTAAACATCCATGAGCAGTTCTTC
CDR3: CASSLNIHEQFF

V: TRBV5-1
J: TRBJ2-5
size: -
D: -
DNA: TGCGCCAGCAGCTTGGCCGGCAAGAAGGGTGTTGAGACCCAGTACTTC
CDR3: CASSLAGKKGVETQYF

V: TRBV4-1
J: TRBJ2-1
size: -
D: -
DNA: TGCGCCAGCAGTAGAACGGGAGAGGGTGAGCAGTTCTTC
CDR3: CASSRTGEGEQFF

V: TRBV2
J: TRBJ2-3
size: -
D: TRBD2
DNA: TGTGCCAGCAGTGGACTAGCAGTTCGGGGTACGCAGTATTTT
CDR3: CASSGLAVRGTQYF

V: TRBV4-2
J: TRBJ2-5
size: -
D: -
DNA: TGTGCCAGCAGCCAAGAACATCAGGCGGGTCAAGAGACCCAGTACTTC
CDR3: CASSQEHQAGQETQYF

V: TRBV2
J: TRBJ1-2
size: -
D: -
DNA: TGTGCCAGCCCGGCTCTGTGGTTAGCTAACTATGGCTACACCTTC
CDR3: CASPALWLANYGYTF